The rows below give T cell receptor beta chains drawn from one sample of a study of T-cell reconstitution after alpha-beta-depleted transplantation in children. In TCRdb, the PCR reads were re-called with MiXCR into one record per CDR3 protein. The profile shows fewer than 700,000 distinct CDR3 sequences, under 30% of them singletons. This specimen consisted of PBMCs, mostly from graft donor cells, obtained 360 days after TCRalphabeta/CD19-depleted stem cell transplant. These receptors were taken from a boy younger than two who had a stem cell transplant for acute myeloid leukemia, so the T cells may come from the graft donor. Each CDR3 is given with its conserved first and last residue. A D gene is named only where the DNA matches it firmly. Size values are once, few and many counts, or a class for expanded clones, and some rows have none.

>TRBJ2-7|TRBD2|TRBV20-1|.
TGCAGTGTTCGGACAGCGGGGGCTTACGAGCAGTACTTC
CSVRTAGAYEQYF
>TRBJ2-7|TRBD1|TRBV20-1|.
TGCAGTGCTCCCCTCCGGGACAGGGGACACGAGCAGTACTTC
CSAPLRDRGHEQYF
>TRBJ2-3|TRBD2|TRBV12-3/TRBV12-4|.
TGTGCCAGCAGTTTACGGCAGTGGCGGGGGGGCACAGATACGCAGTATTTT
CASSLRQWRGGTDTQYF
>TRBJ2-1|TRBD1|TRBV10-3|.
TGTGCCACCTCGAGACAGGGGGTGAATGAGCAGTTCTTC
CATSRQGVNEQFF
>TRBJ1-1|.|TRBV5-1|.
TGCGCCAGCAGCTACAAACAGGGTTACACTGAAGCTTTCTTT
CASSYKQGYTEAFF
>TRBJ2-7|.|TRBV9|few
TGTGCCAGCAGCACCGACCTAAGGTCCCCCTCCTACGAGCAGTACTTC
CASSTDLRSPSYEQYF
>TRBJ2-1|TRBD2|TRBV29-1|few
TGCAGCGTTCTTCGAGCGGGGGGCCACAGCTATGAGCAGTTCTTC
CSVLRAGGHSYEQFF
>TRBJ2-3|.|TRBV10-2|.
TGCGCCAGCAGTGAACCCCCAGGCCTGAGAATGGATACGCAGTATTTT
CASSEPPGLRMDTQYF
>TRBJ1-2|.|TRBV20-1|.
TGCAGTGCAGCGGAGAATAGGGCCAGCGGCTACACCTTC
CSAAENRASGYTF
>TRBJ1-4|.|TRBV28|many
TGTGCCAGCAGAGAGGGACGAGCCTTAAATGAAAAACTGTTTTTT
CASREGRALNEKLFF
>TRBJ1-5|.|TRBV10-1|few
TGCGCCAGCAGTGAGATTGGACAGAACCTCAATCAGCCCCAGCATTTT
CASSEIGQNLNQPQHF
>TRBJ1-1|.|TRBV15|many
TGTGCCACCAGCAGTTTCCGATCAGGGGACACTGAAGCTTTCTTT
CATSSFRSGDTEAFF
>TRBJ2-1|.|TRBV20-1|many
TGCAGTGCTCCTCGGGACAACTACAATGAGCAGTTCTTC
CSAPRDNYNEQFF
>TRBJ2-6|.|TRBV7-2|few
TGTGCCAGCAGGTCGAGGGGGGCCAACGTCCTGACTTTC
CASRSRGANVLTF
>TRBJ2-3|.|TRBV24-1|few
TGTGCCACCAGTGATCCGGCCGGGCCTACTTCTAGCACAGATACGCAGTATTTT
CATSDPAGPTSSTDTQYF
>TRBJ2-1|TRBD2|TRBV6-2/TRBV6-3|.
TGTGCCAGCAGTCGGACTAGATTCAATGAGCAGTTCTTC
CASSRTRFNEQFF
>TRBJ2-2|.|TRBV20-1|.
TGCAGTGCTAGTGGCGCCGGGGAGCTGTTTTTT
CSASGAGELFF
>TRBJ2-2|.|TRBV2|.
TGTGCCAGCAACTGGGGCATGGACACCGGGGAGCTGTTTTTT
CASNWGMDTGELFF
>TRBJ2-1|.|TRBV20-1|.
TGCAGTGCCGTAAGCGGTCCCTCCTACAATGAGCAGTTCTTC
CSAVSGPSYNEQFF
>TRBJ1-2|.|TRBV7-9|many
TGTGCCAGCAGCTTTTCTGCCACTAGGACCTATGGCTACACCTTC
CASSFSATRTYGYTF
>TRBJ2-3|TRBD2|TRBV6-2/TRBV6-3|many
TGTGCCAGCAGTAGCGGGACCACCACAGATACGCAGTATTTT
CASSSGTTTDTQYF
>TRBJ2-3|TRBD2|TRBV7-2|once
TGTGCCAGCAGCTCCGGACTAGCGGGGACAGTCGCAGATACGCAGTATTTT
CASSSGLAGTVADTQYF
>TRBJ2-1|TRBD1|TRBV6-5|few
TGTGCCAGCAGTTCTTTCGGACAGGGCCGTTACAATGAGCAGTTCTTC
CASSSFGQGRYNEQFF